The 15 T cell receptor beta chains below come from one sample, sequenced in a study of T cells in localized non-small cell lung cancer (dated by TCRdb to 2018 to 2020). The library was made by the immunoSEQ multiplex PCR assay. This immuneACCESS table, as held by TCRdb, lists in-frame sequences with V and J called but not all clones. Of the missing ones, under half trace to an unresolved V gene in checked studies; the others have no known cause. The sample records tens of thousands of clones, approximately 83% of which are singletons. 15% to 20% of the sample comes from the top ten. The material sequenced was peripheral blood, taken before any cancer treatment. These TCRs come from a female donor over 55 with stage II squamous cell lung carcinoma.

This sequence joins TRBV29-1 and TRBJ1-1; perhaps TRBD1 as D (5 bases). The CDR3 runs to 12 residues. V was trimmed by 5 bases and J by 5 bases, leaving 12 bases between them. CDR1 and CDR2 from the germline V gene are SQVTM and ANQGSEA. The CDR3 is CSVSRGSTEAFF. CDR3 DNA sequence: TGCAGCGTTTCGAGGGGTTCTACTGAAGCTTTCTTT.

The rearrangement links TRBV9 to TRBJ2-1; possible D gene TRBD1, 7 bases. The CDR3 is made up of 17 amino acids. The V end was cut by 0 bases, the J end by 3 bases, with 16 bases between. The germline V gene encodes CDR1 SGDLS and CDR2 YYNGEE. The CDR3, as DNA: TGTGCCAGCAGCGTAGCGGAGGGTGGGACAGTCTACAATGAGCAGTTCTTC. It codes for CASSVAEGGTVYNEQFF. The full variable domain, completed using reference TRBV9 and TRBJ2-1, is DSGVTQTPKHLITATGQRVTLRCSPRSGDLSVYWYQQSLDQGLQFLIQYYNGEERAKGNILERFSAQQFPDLHSELNLSSLELGDSALYFCASSVAEGGTVYNEQFFGPGTRLTVL.

The chain links TRBV7-8 to TRBJ1-1; D is unresolved. Trimming removed 10 bases from V and 9 bases from J, with 15 bases in between. Germline lookup yields CDR1 SGHVS and CDR2 FQNEAQ. The CDR3 spans 11 residues. This chain's CDR3 is CAIWDTGQAFF. The CDR3 bases are TGTGCCATTTGGGATACCGGTCAAGCTTTCTTT.

The rearrangement joins TRBV6-1 to TRBJ1-1; D may be TRBD1 (5 bases). Germline V gene data show CDR1 as MNHNS and CDR2 as SASEGT. The CDR3 is 12 residues long. V was pared by 3 bases and J by 7 bases, with 9 bases between. The CDR3 loop is CASSERGFEAFF. CDR3 DNA sequence: TGTGCCAGCAGTGAGCGGGGGTTTGAAGCTTTCTTT.

The chain joins TRBV28 to TRBJ2-1; 10 bases are shared with TRBD2. The germline gives CDR1 MDHEN, CDR2 SYDVKM. The ends lost 5 bases at V and 5 bases at J; junction bases unmatched: 3. CDR3 length: 14 residues. CDR3 coding DNA: TGTGCCAGCAGTGAGCGGGGGGGTGACAATGAGCAGTTCTTC. Amino acids: CASSERGGDNEQFF.

The chain joins TRBV14 to TRBJ2-6; no definite D call. Looked up from germline, CDR1 is SGHDN and CDR2 is FVKESK. This CDR3 region has 15 residues. Deletions cut 4 bases from V and 4 bases from J, with 11 bases between. For the CDR3, the DNA is TGTGCCAGCAGCCCCCTCGGGTCCGGGGCCAACGTCCTGACTTTC. Its protein is CASSPLGSGANVLTF. The complete variable domain, with remaining parts taken from reference TRBV14 and TRBJ2-6, reads EAGVTQFPSHSVIEKGQTVTLRCDPISGHDNLYWYRRVMGKEIKFLLHFVKESKQDESGMPNNRFLAERTGGTYSTLKVQPAELEDSGVYFCASSPLGSGANVLTFGAGSRLTVL.

The rearrangement joins TRBV19 to TRBJ1-1; D uncertain. CDR1 and CDR2 (germline): LNHDA, SQIVND (reference sequence). The CDR3 length is 13 residues. With 8 bases removed from V and 2 bases from J, the gap between germline ends came to 12 bases. CDR3 coding DNA: TGTGCCAGTGCTAGTTACACCAACACTGAAGCTTTCTTT. Protein sequence: CASASYTNTEAFF.

DNA of the CDR3: TGTGCCAGCAGTCCCCCCGGTGGGCAGGGGAATTCACCCCTCCACTTT. This sequence encodes CASSPPGGQGNSPLHF. V is TRBV2 and J is TRBJ1-6; possibly TRBD1 for D (6 bases). This CDR3 is built from 16 residues. Trimming removed 5 bases at V and 7 bases at J, with 18 bases between. Germline V gene sequence: CDR1 SNHLY, CDR2 FYNNEI.

This clone was detected once. CDR3 sequence reads: CASSPEYGELFF. In nucleotides, the CDR3 is TGTGCCAGCAGCCCGGAGTACGGGGAGCTGTTTTTT. The chain couples TRBV5-6 to TRBJ2-2; unclear D gene. This CDR3 region has 12 residues. The germline CDR1 and CDR2 sequences are SGHDT and YYEEEE. V dropped 4 bases and J dropped 7 bases, with 8 bases sitting between them.

The rearrangement uses TRBV7-2 and TRBJ2-3; 7 bases line up with TRBD2. The CDR3 spans 15 residues. V lost 5 bases to trimming and J lost 1 base; unmatched junction nucleotides: 6. The V gene's germline CDR1 is SGHTA and CDR2 FQGNSA. The CDR3 region is CASSPSGGGTDTQYF. CDR3 sequence (DNA): TGTGCCAGCAGCCCTAGTGGGGGGGGCACAGATACGCAGTATTTT.

This clone was observed a handful of times. This sequence joins TRBV25-1 and TRBJ2-1, with D perhaps TRBD2 (5 bases). The CDR3 runs 14 residues. Germline V gene lookup returns CDR1 MGHDK and CDR2 SYGVNS. V was shortened by 8 bases and J by 8 bases, with 19 bases between the two germline ends. The CDR3 DNA reads TGTGCCAGCGGCCGCGGGTGGACGGTCCATGAGCAGTTCTTC. Translation: CASGRGWTVHEQFF.

CDR3 in DNA: TGCGCCAGCAGCTTGCAACAGGGGTCAACTGAAGCTTTCTTT. It specifies CASSLQQGSTEAFF. The gene calls are TRBV5-1 and TRBJ1-1, with 7 bases fitting TRBD1. Trimming at V came to 1 base and at J to 5 bases, leaving 5 bases not matched to a gene. Germline loops: CDR1 SGHRS, CDR2 YFSETQ. CDR3 length equals 14 residues. The full variable domain, rest sourced from reference TRBV5-1 and TRBJ1-1, is KAGVTQTPRYLIKTRGQQVTLSCSPISGHRSVSWYQQTPGQGLQFLFEYFSETQRNKGNFPGRFSGRQFSNSRSEMNVSTLELGDSALYLCASSLQQGSTEAFFGQGTRLTVV.

The rearrangement links TRBV7-3 to TRBJ2-3; 9 nucleotides agree with TRBD2. V was clipped by 5 bases and J by 5 bases; unmatched bases: 11. The germline CDR1 and CDR2 sequences are SGHTA and FQGTGA. The CDR3 has 16 amino acids. For the CDR3, the DNA is TGTGCCAGCAGCCCTCAGGGGCTAGCGGGGAAAGATACGCAGTATTTT. It yields the protein CASSPQGLAGKDTQYF.

The chain has TRBV7-8 and TRBJ2-3, with 12 bases matching TRBD2. This CDR3 has 15 amino acids. Germline CDR1 and CDR2: SGHVS and FQNEAQ. Unmatched junction bases numbered 6, after V lost 3 bases and J lost 8 bases. CDR3 bases: TGTGCCAGCAGCTTGACTAGCGGGGGCCGGGGTACGCAGTATTTT. Its protein product is CASSLTSGGRGTQYF. Complete variable domain (other parts from reference TRBV7-8 and TRBJ2-3): GAGVSQSPRYKVAKRGQDVALRCDPISGHVSLFWYQQALGQGPEFLTYFQNEAQLDKSGLPSDRFFAERPEGSVSTLKIQRTQQEDSAVYLCASSLTSGGRGTQYFGPGTRLTVL.

The CDR3 DNA reads as TGTGCCAGCAGTTACAGGGGGACTTCACCCCTCCACTTT. Its protein product is CASSYRGTSPLHF. The chain carries TRBV6-6 and TRBJ1-6; a weak D match, TRBD1 (6 bases). This CDR3 is built from 13 residues. In germline, CDR1 is MNHNY, CDR2 SVGAGI (reference sequence). V lost 2 bases, J lost 9 bases, and 8 bases lay in between.